A selection of T cell receptor beta chains follows, all from one sample in a study of cytotoxic CD8 clonotypes in ibrutinib-treated CLL. Clones were read by immunoSEQ multiplex PCR, and TCRdb kept only the in-frame ones, dropping some. The table records about 300,000 clones, around 76% of them present only once. Source: PBMCs, taken at disease progression, from a patient treated with ibrutinib. The receptors were gathered from a human donor with chronic lymphocytic leukemia. Each CDR3 is given with its conserved first and last residue. The order of the fields is clone size, J gene, V gene, D gene, CDR3 DNA, CDR3 protein. The D gene is left open where the match is weak. A row's size may be missing; if present it is once, few, many or a size class.

clone size: NA
J gene: TRBJ2-7
V gene: TRBV28
D gene: NA
CDR3 DNA: TGTGCCAGCAGTCCCCCTGGCGGAGCAGTCTACGAGCAGTACTTC
CDR3 protein: CASSPPGGAVYEQYF

clone size: NA
J gene: TRBJ2-2
V gene: TRBV5-1
D gene: TRBD1
CDR3 DNA: TGCGCCAGCAGGACTGGACAGGGGAACACCGGGGAGCTGTTTTTT
CDR3 protein: CASRTGQGNTGELFF

clone size: many
J gene: TRBJ2-1
V gene: TRBV11-2
D gene: TRBD1
CDR3 DNA: TGTGCCAGCAGCCGGGACAGGGTCTTCTCGTGGTGGTATGAGCAGTTCTTC
CDR3 protein: CASSRDRVFSWWYEQFF

clone size: NA
J gene: TRBJ2-1
V gene: TRBV14
D gene: TRBD2
CDR3 DNA: TGTGCCAGCAGCCAAGCCCTAGCGGGGGTGAGCTCCTACAATGAGCAGTTCTTC
CDR3 protein: CASSQALAGVSSYNEQFF

clone size: NA
J gene: TRBJ2-7
V gene: TRBV29-1
D gene: TRBD1
CDR3 DNA: TGCAGCGTCGGAGGGGACAGGGGGCGGTACGAGCAGTACTTC
CDR3 protein: CSVGGDRGRYEQYF

clone size: NA
J gene: TRBJ1-6
V gene: TRBV18
D gene: TRBD1
CDR3 DNA: TGTGCCAGCTCACCAGCAGGGGGTGGCTCCTATAATTCACCCCTCCACTTT
CDR3 protein: CASSPAGGGSYNSPLHF

clone size: NA
J gene: TRBJ1-2
V gene: TRBV2
D gene: TRBD1
CDR3 DNA: TGTGCCAGCAGTGGGGACAGACCCTACATCATTCAAACGTATGGCTACACCTTC
CDR3 protein: CASSGDRPYIIQTYGYTF

clone size: NA
J gene: TRBJ1-1
V gene: TRBV7-9
D gene: NA
CDR3 DNA: TGTGCCAGCAGCCCAGTTGAGGGGACCACTGAAGCTTTCTTT
CDR3 protein: CASSPVEGTTEAFF

clone size: NA
J gene: TRBJ2-7
V gene: TRBV2
D gene: TRBD1
CDR3 DNA: TGTGCCAGCAGTCAGGACAGGGGCGACTCCTACGAGCAGTACTTC
CDR3 protein: CASSQDRGDSYEQYF

clone size: NA
J gene: TRBJ1-2
V gene: TRBV2
D gene: NA
CDR3 DNA: TGTGCCAGCAGTGGGACAAGGGGAAACTATGGCTACACCTTC
CDR3 protein: CASSGTRGNYGYTF

clone size: few
J gene: TRBJ2-1
V gene: TRBV7-6
D gene: NA
CDR3 DNA: TGTGCCAGCAGCCCCAATGTAGGGGCTAACAATGAGCAGTTCTTC
CDR3 protein: CASSPNVGANNEQFF